Detailed here is one T cell receptor (beta chain). Germline V CDR1 and CDR2: MNHEY, SVGAGI. The CDR3 runs 14 residues. The V gene end was trimmed by 2 bases and the J gene end by 5 bases; junction bases not matched to a gene: 2. The sample belongs to a study of shared T cell receptors in the human thymus. Measured with immunoSEQ multiplex PCR; TCRdb has only the in-frame clones, and not every one. The repertoire holds just under 550,000 clones, with roughly 74% as singletons. These data also formed part of another study, on human thymus T cells. That report adds: Resections removed during corrective heart surgery provided the thymus tissue used.

Source material: thymocytes. The rearrangement links TRBV6-5 to TRBJ1-2, with TRBD1 identical over 10 bases. This sequence originates from a boy less than two years old with a congenital heart defect. The CDR3 DNA reads TGTGCCAGCAGTTACGGACAGGGGGGATATGGCTACACCTTC. Its protein product is CASSYGQGGYGYTF.